One sample yielded the 13 T cell receptor beta chains listed below, sequenced in a study of T-cell reconstitution after alpha-beta-depleted transplantation in children. Unique molecular identifiers were built into the TCRbeta library. TCRdb used MiXCR to reprocess the PCR reads, holding one entry per CDR3 protein. Of 98,000 or so distinct CDR3 sequences in the sample, almost 6.5% were seen once. The specimen was PBMCs, mostly from graft donor cells, collected 360 days after TCRalphabeta/CD19-depleted stem cell transplant. These receptors were collected from a male patient between 2 and 9 years old who had a stem cell transplant for acute lymphoblastic leukemia, so the T cells may come from the graft donor.

This clonotype was seen at least ten times. The chain combines TRBV27 with TRBJ2-7, with D possibly called TRBD1 or TRBD2 (5 bases each). In germline, CDR1 is MNHEY, CDR2 SMNVEV (reference sequence). Trimming stripped 6 bases from V and 0 bases from J, with 12 bases between. CDR3 size: 14 residues. The DNA of the CDR3 is TGTGCCAGCAGACCGGGACCAGGCTCCTACGAGCAGTACTTC. It translates to CASRPGPGSYEQYF.

Ten or more counts support this clonotype. V gene TRBV24-1 combines with J gene TRBJ2-7, with a tentative D call TRBD2 (7 bases). CDR1 and CDR2 (germline): KGHDR, SFDVKD. This CDR3 has 15 amino acids. The V end was cut by 1 base, the J end by 3 bases, with 12 bases between. The CDR3 spells CATSDFRGGYYEQYF. Here the CDR3 DNA reads TGTGCCACCAGTGATTTCCGCGGGGGCTACTACGAGCAGTACTTC.

This clonotype came up a few times. V gene TRBV5-5 combines with J gene TRBJ1-1, with a weak D call TRBD1 (5 bases). The V and J ends lost 1 base and 5 bases respectively, with 15 bases between them. This CDR3 has 15 amino acids. The germline V gene has CDR1 SGHKS and CDR2 YYEKEE (reference sequence). The CDR3 nucleotides read TGTGCCAGCAGCTTGTGGGGGGAGTTAGGGACTGAAGCTTTCTTT. It yields the protein CASSLWGELGTEAFF.

This clonotype was seen ten or more times. As DNA, the CDR3 is TGTGCCAGCAGCGCCGGACAGCTGTATGGCTACACCTTC. It is translated as CASSAGQLYGYTF. J is TRBJ1-2 and V is TRBV7-2; possible D gene TRBD1, 6 bases. The germline V and J ends were trimmed by 5 bases and 5 bases, with 12 bases remaining between them. Germline CDR1 is SGHTA and CDR2 is FQGNSA. The CDR3 has 13 amino acids.

This clonotype was recorded at least ten times. The chain combines TRBV28 with TRBJ2-5, with D perhaps matching TRBD2 (7 bases). CDR3 length: 16 residues. The germline CDR1 and CDR2 sequences are MDHEN and SYDVKM. The V and J ends lost 5 bases and 5 bases respectively, with 21 bases between them. In nucleotides, the CDR3 is TGTGCCAGCAGTCCTTTCCGGGGGGCGAGCTGGGAGACCCAGTACTTC. The encoded protein is CASSPFRGASWETQYF.

This clonotype was counted between two and nine times. This chain joins TRBV4-3 and TRBJ2-7, with 8 bases aligning to TRBD2. CDR3 size: 17 residues. Germline V lookup: CDR1 LGHNA, CDR2 YSLEER. Trimming took 0 bases from V and 4 from J; bases not matched to a gene: 11. Written as DNA, the CDR3 is TGCGCCAGCAGCCAAGATCAACCAACCAGCGGGAGATACGAGCAGTACTTC. The encoded protein is CASSQDQPTSGRYEQYF.

This clonotype was found many times. V and J are TRBV9 and TRBJ2-7; perhaps TRBD1 as D (5 bases). Trimming removed 3 bases from V and 1 base from J, with 8 bases in between. The CDR3 consists of 13 residues. Germline V lookup: CDR1 SGDLS, CDR2 YYNGEE. The CDR3, as DNA: TGTGCCAGCAGCGGCAGGGTATCCTACGAGCAGTACTTC. This gives the protein CASSGRVSYEQYF. Full variable domain (outside the CDR3, taken from reference TRBV9 and TRBJ2-7): DSGVTQTPKHLITATGQRVTLRCSPRSGDLSVYWYQQSLDQGLQFLIQYYNGEERAKGNILERFSAQQFPDLHSELNLSSLELGDSALYFCASSGRVSYEQYFGPGTRLTVT.

This clonotype appeared many times. The gene calls are TRBV20-1 and TRBJ2-3; no definite D call. Trimming pared 2 bases from V and 1 base from J, leaving 7 bases between. Per the germline V gene, CDR1 is DFQATT and CDR2 is SNEGSKA (reference sequence). The CDR3 consists of 13 residues. CDR3 protein: CSARNHGTDTQYF. In DNA, the CDR3 is TGCAGTGCTAGAAATCACGGCACAGATACGCAGTATTTT.

This clonotype was found many times. V usage is TRBV4-2 and J usage is TRBJ2-5, with D perhaps matching TRBD2 (6 bases). Trimming removed 2 bases from V and 3 bases from J, with 10 bases in between. CDR3 length: 14 amino acids. Looked up from germline, CDR1 is LGHNA and CDR2 is YNFKEQ. CDR3 sequence (DNA): TGTGCCAGCAGCCAACGGGGGTATGAAGAGACCCAGTACTTC. Residues: CASSQRGYEETQYF.

This clonotype has ten or more counts. The chain is built from TRBV5-6 and TRBJ2-7; 7 bases fit TRBD1. V lost 4 bases to trimming and J lost 0 bases; unmatched junction nucleotides: 10. The CDR3 contains 16 residues. Germline V gives CDR1 SGHDT, CDR2 YYEEEE. CDR3 sequence (DNA): TGTGCCAGCAGCCCAGAGGGACAGTTCTACTCCTACGAGCAGTACTTC. It specifies CASSPEGQFYSYEQYF.

This clonotype was detected a few times. This rearrangement joins TRBV12-3 or TRBV12-4 to TRBJ2-3, with D maybe TRBD1 (5 bases). CDR3 length equals 14 residues. V gave up 5 bases and J gave up 6 bases, with 15 bases separating them. CDR3 loop: CASSPGLHGDTQYF. The CDR3 DNA reads TGTGCCAGCAGTCCAGGGCTCCACGGGGATACGCAGTATTTT.

Only a few counts were recorded for this clonotype. The chain joins TRBV5-1 to TRBJ1-2, with 7 bases identical to TRBD1. CDR1 is SGHRS, CDR2 YFSETQ, per germline. Unmatched junction bases numbered 6, after V lost 5 bases and J lost 2 bases. This CDR3 has 14 amino acids. The CDR3 protein is CASRDRVGNYGYTF. The CDR3 DNA is TGCGCCAGCAGAGACAGGGTTGGCAACTATGGCTACACCTTC.

This clonotype was seen at least ten times. V usage is TRBV5-1 and J usage is TRBJ2-1; 12 bases agree with TRBD2. With 4 bases clipped from V and 9 bases from J, the junction kept 23 bases outside the gene matches. Germline CDR1 reads SGHRS; CDR2 reads YFSETQ. The CDR3 sequence is 20 residues long. CDR3 in DNA: TGCGCCAGCAGCGATCACCCCGGACTAGCGGGGTCCTATATAGAGGGTGAGCAGTTCTTC. Protein product: CASSDHPGLAGSYIEGEQFF.